What follows are 8 T cell receptor beta chains derived from one specimen sequenced in a study of blood T cells in healthy people across ages. Alongside a J-beta primer mix, a sample-barcoded 5' primer served in a second PCR lasting roughly 6 to 11 cycles. TCRdb called the 5' RACE reads again in MiXCR, with one record for every CDR3 protein. The sample shows approximately 780,000 distinct CDR3 sequences, around a quarter of them seen only once. The sample was also linked to a second study, of T cells of mothers and their children.

The sequencing input was blood. These receptors were taken from a boy aged 5-17 years in good health.

The chain carries TRBV5-5 and TRBJ2-7; D is uncertain. With 4 bases removed from V and 6 bases from J, the gap between germline ends came to 17 bases. The CDR3 length is 14 residues. The V gene's germline CDR1 is SGHKS and CDR2 YYEKEE (reference sequence). DNA for the CDR3: TGTGCCAGCAGCAGCCCCTTTCGGTCAATCGAGCAGTACTTC. It is translated as CASSSPFRSIEQYF. The full variable domain, completed using reference TRBV5-5 and TRBJ2-7, is DAGVTQSPTHLIKTRGQQVTLRCSPISGHKSVSWYQQVLGQGPQFIFQYYEKEERGRGNFPDRFSARQFPNYSSELNVNALLLGDSALYLCASSSPFRSIEQYFGPGTRLTVT.

A word on this clonotype: The CDR3 does not end in the conserved phenylalanine or tryptophan, so this is likely a read error. V usage is TRBV5-5 and J usage is TRBJ1-2; 8 nucleotides line up with TRBD1. CDR1 is SGHKS, CDR2 YYEKEE, per germline (reference sequence). V shed 3 bases and J 2 bases; nucleotides not matched to a gene: 3. The CDR3 is 14 residues long. The CDR3: CASSWDRLNYGYTL. CDR3 DNA sequence: TGTGCCAGCAGCTGGGACAGGTTAAACTATGGCTACACCCTC.

This chain connects TRBV14 to TRBJ1-4; D perhaps matches TRBD1 (5 bases). Trimming shortened V by 1 base and J by 13 bases, and 13 bases separated the two germline ends. The V gene's germline CDR1 is SGHDN and CDR2 FVKESK. CDR3 length: 13 residues. The CDR3 here is CASSQVPVQGLFF. As DNA, the CDR3 is TGTGCCAGCAGCCAAGTGCCAGTCCAGGGACTGTTTTTT.

This clonotype came up a few times. The CDR3 here is CASSSTPGQDYGYTF. The CDR3 DNA follows: TGTGCCAGCAGCTCCACTCCGGGACAGGACTATGGCTACACCTTC. The J gene is TRBJ1-2, the V gene TRBV5-5, with TRBD1 matching over 8 bases. V lost 3 bases and J lost 3; bases outside the gene matches: 7. This CDR3 spans 15 amino acids. Germline-derived CDR1 and CDR2 are SGHKS and YYEKEE (reference sequence).

Here the CDR3 reads CSASSGGGTKTQYF. The CDR3 DNA reads TGCAGTGCTTCCTCGGGCGGGGGTACGAAGACCCAGTACTTC. This rearrangement joins TRBV20-1 to TRBJ2-5; 7 nucleotides align to TRBD2. Trimming took 5 bases from V and 6 from J; bases not matched to a gene: 12. The CDR3 is 14 amino acids. Looked up from germline, CDR1 is DFQATT and CDR2 is SNEGSKA (reference sequence).

This clonotype appeared a few times. The chain couples TRBV7-2 to TRBJ2-2, with 8 nucleotides matching TRBD2. Trimming at V came to 5 bases and at J to 5 bases, leaving 10 bases not matched to a gene. Germline V gene sequence: CDR1 SGHTA, CDR2 FQGNSA. The CDR3 spans 16 residues. The CDR3 DNA is TGTGCCAGCAGCCGCGGGGGGCAGGGGAGGACCGGGGAGCTGTTTTTT. This sequence encodes CASSRGGQGRTGELFF.

In this sample, this clonotype turned up a few times. The chain joins TRBV29-1 to TRBJ2-5; possible D gene TRBD2, 6 bases. TRBJ2-1 explains the end of the DNA better; the J call may be wrong. The germline gives CDR1 SQVTM, CDR2 ANQGSEA. The CDR3 is 16 amino acids. CDR3 sequence reads: CSVESGNPGTYNEQFF. The DNA of the CDR3 is TGCAGCGTTGAGAGCGGAAACCCCGGGACTTACAATGAGCAGTTCTTC.

This chain connects TRBV6-1 to TRBJ1-2, with D maybe TRBD1 (6 bases). CDR1 is MNHNS and CDR2 is SASEGT in the germline V gene. Trimming took off 6 bases at V and 4 bases at J, with 12 bases between the two ends. This CDR3 spans 13 amino acids. CDR3 sequence: CASSAGVGYGYTF. As DNA, the CDR3 is TGTGCCAGCAGCGCAGGGGTCGGCTATGGCTACACCTTC.